This T cell receptor (beta chain) was retrieved from a study of blood T cell repertoires in COVID-19. CDR3 length equals 14 residues. Germline assignment: CDR1 MNHEY and CDR2 SMNVEV (reference sequence). The ends lost 10 bases at V and 1 base at J; junction bases unmatched: 9. As processed by the authors: Amplification of reference gene primers was used by the study to estimate nucleated cell counts. Clones were sequenced by immunoSEQ multiplex PCR, and TCRdb holds only the in-frame ones, with some missing. That table supplies the V and J calls and clone size; D and trimming were determined from the DNA. Of fewer than 200,000 clones in the sample, less than 90% are singletons; the top ten hold 1% to 1.5%.

Material for sequencing was PBMCs or T cells enriched from blood (not recorded which). The chain joins TRBV27 to TRBJ2-7, with 8 positions matching TRBD2. The clonotype originates from a human donor with acute COVID-19. The donor label of this sample is uncertain. In DNA, the CDR3 is TGTGCCATCCGGAGGAGCGGGGGTTCCTACGAGCAGTACTTC. Amino acids: CAIRRSGGSYEQYF.